These T cell receptor beta chains were read from a single sample in a study of T cells in Graves' hyperthyroidism and ophthalmopathy. TCRdb reprocessed the multiplex PCR reads via MiXCR and lists one record per CDR3 protein. The table includes about 840,000 distinct CDR3 sequences, 38% detected once. The source material was blood. The receptors were sampled from a man aged 18 to 29 with Graves' hyperthyroidism. Both conserved end residues are part of each CDR3. The D gene is left open where the match is weak. Where a row states a size, it is once, few, many or the class of an expanded clone; other rows omit it.

clone size: .; J gene: TRBJ2-7; V gene: TRBV14; CDR3 length: 14; D gene: TRBD2; CDR3 DNA: TGTGCCAGCAGGAGGGGAGGGGCGACCTACGAGCAGTACTTC; CDR3 protein: CASRRGGATYEQYF
clone size: .; J gene: TRBJ2-5; V gene: TRBV20-1; CDR3 length: 14; D gene: TRBD2; CDR3 DNA: TGCAGTGCCGGGACTAGCGGGAGAGTAGAGACCCAGTACTTC; CDR3 protein: CSAGTSGRVETQYF
clone size: .; J gene: TRBJ2-7; V gene: TRBV2; CDR3 length: 11; D gene: TRBD1; CDR3 DNA: TGTGCCAGCCCGGACAGGGTTGGGCGGTACTTC; CDR3 protein: CASPDRVGRYF
clone size: .; J gene: TRBJ2-5; V gene: TRBV19; CDR3 length: 17; D gene: .; CDR3 DNA: TGTGCCAGTAGTATCTCCAGTGAGGGGGGGTTCCAAGAGACCCAGTACTTC; CDR3 protein: CASSISSEGGFQETQYF
clone size: .; J gene: TRBJ2-7; V gene: TRBV29-1; CDR3 length: 12; D gene: .; CDR3 DNA: TGCAGCTCCTCTAGCGAACGGTACGAGCAGTACTTC; CDR3 protein: CSSSSERYEQYF
clone size: .; J gene: TRBJ2-7; V gene: TRBV7-9; CDR3 length: 15; D gene: .; CDR3 DNA: TGTGCCAGCAGCCCGCGGGGATTAGGATCCTACGAGCAGTACTTC; CDR3 protein: CASSPRGLGSYEQYF
clone size: .; J gene: TRBJ1-4; V gene: TRBV12-3/TRBV12-4; CDR3 length: 15; D gene: .; CDR3 DNA: TGTGCCAGCACCACCTCCGGACAACTTAATGAAAAACTGTTTTTT; CDR3 protein: CASTTSGQLNEKLFF
clone size: few; J gene: TRBJ2-7; V gene: TRBV7-2; CDR3 length: 15; D gene: .; CDR3 DNA: TGTGCCAGCAGCCGCGGGACAGCGAAGCGGTACGAGCAGTACTTC; CDR3 protein: CASSRGTAKRYEQYF
clone size: .; J gene: TRBJ1-1; V gene: TRBV19; CDR3 length: 12; D gene: .; CDR3 DNA: TGTGCCAGTAGTCAGGGTGGTTTTATTACTTTCTTT; CDR3 protein: CASSQGGFITFF
clone size: many; J gene: TRBJ2-5; V gene: TRBV7-9; CDR3 length: 15; D gene: TRBD2; CDR3 DNA: TGTGCCAGCAGCCCCTATTCGGGAGGCAAGGAGACCCAGTACTTC; CDR3 protein: CASSPYSGGKETQYF
clone size: few; J gene: TRBJ2-5; V gene: TRBV12-3/TRBV12-4; CDR3 length: 16; D gene: TRBD1; CDR3 DNA: TGTGCCAGCAGTGCACCTCAGACCCAGGGGGAAGAGACCCAGTACTTC; CDR3 protein: CASSAPQTQGEETQYF
clone size: .; J gene: TRBJ2-5; V gene: TRBV18; CDR3 length: 15; D gene: .; CDR3 DNA: TGTGCCAGCTCATCTCGACAGTTGAGGGAAGAGACCCAGTACTTC; CDR3 protein: CASSSRQLREETQYF
clone size: .; J gene: TRBJ1-2; V gene: TRBV5-1; CDR3 length: 13; D gene: .; CDR3 DNA: TGCGCCAGCAGCCAAGATCCCGGGAATGGCTACACCTTC; CDR3 protein: CASSQDPGNGYTF
clone size: few; J gene: TRBJ2-7; V gene: TRBV5-4; CDR3 length: 16; D gene: .; CDR3 DNA: TGTGCCAGCAGCTTGGATTTGGGGGACTCGTTCTACGAGCAGTACTTC; CDR3 protein: CASSLDLGDSFYEQYF
clone size: .; J gene: TRBJ1-6; V gene: TRBV19; CDR3 length: 14; D gene: TRBD1; CDR3 DNA: TGTGCCAGTAGTAGGACAGGGAAGGGCCCACCCCTCCACTTT; CDR3 protein: CASSRTGKGPPLHF
clone size: .; J gene: TRBJ2-2; V gene: TRBV9; CDR3 length: 17; D gene: TRBD2; CDR3 DNA: TGTGCCAGCAGCCAAGATCAACGGGAGGGCATTTCCGGGGAGCTGCTTTTT; CDR3 protein: CASSQDQREGISGELLF
clone size: .; J gene: TRBJ1-3; V gene: TRBV25-1; CDR3 length: 13; D gene: .; CDR3 DNA: TGTGCCAGCGTTGGACACTCTGGAAACACCATATATTTT; CDR3 protein: CASVGHSGNTIYF
clone size: few; J gene: TRBJ2-7; V gene: TRBV12-3/TRBV12-4; CDR3 length: 12; D gene: .; CDR3 DNA: TGTGCCAGCAGTCCTAACGGGTCCGAGCAGTACTTC; CDR3 protein: CASSPNGSEQYF
clone size: few; J gene: TRBJ1-1; V gene: TRBV12-3/TRBV12-4; CDR3 length: 14; D gene: .; CDR3 DNA: TGTGCCAGCAACCAAGTTGGACCCGAAACTGAAGCTTTCTTT; CDR3 protein: CASNQVGPETEAFF
clone size: .; J gene: TRBJ2-7; V gene: TRBV7-6; CDR3 length: 15; D gene: TRBD1; CDR3 DNA: TGTGCCAGCAGCTCCTCCCGGGACAGGGGCTACGAGCAGTACTTC; CDR3 protein: CASSSSRDRGYEQYF